These 17 T cell receptor beta chains share one sample of origin, sequenced in a study of memory CD4+ T cells and cytomegalovirus serostatus. Here immunoSEQ multiplex PCR was the method, and the copy in TCRdb shows in-frame clones only, minus some. The sample has about 50,000 clones, about 79% seen once; the top ten hold approximately 0.64%. The sort gate was single viable CD3+CD4+CD8-CD45RO+ cells for memory CD4+ T cells. The sequenced sample was memory CD4+ T cells from blood. These receptor sequences come from an adult in good health and CMV-seronegative.

This clone has a handful of counts. The V and J genes are TRBV4-2 and TRBJ1-4, with unresolved D. The V gene lost 0 bases and the J gene lost 14 bases, with 10 bases spanning the gap. CDR3 size: 12 residues. Germline V gives CDR1 LGHNA, CDR2 YNFKEQ. This CDR3 reads CASSQDETGLFF. CDR3 coding DNA: TGTGCCAGCAGCCAAGACGAGACGGGGCTGTTTTTT.

The chain links TRBV13 to TRBJ2-1; 13 bases are a match to TRBD2. CDR3 length: 15 residues. Germline lookup yields CDR1 PRHDT and CDR2 FYEKMQ (reference sequence). V lost 5 bases, J lost 9 bases, and 7 bases stayed unmatched. The CDR3 sequence is CASSPGLAGRGEQFF. The CDR3 DNA reads TGTGCCAGCAGCCCGGGACTAGCGGGGAGGGGTGAGCAGTTCTTC.

This clone has just a few counts. The rearrangement uses TRBV6-1 and TRBJ1-2; 9 positions agree with TRBD1. Per germline, CDR1 MNHNS and CDR2 SASEGT. V lost 10 bases, J lost 4 bases, and 7 bases stayed unmatched. This CDR3 region has 13 residues. Here the CDR3 DNA reads TGTGCCACCTCCCTACAGGGGGCCTATGGCTACACCTTC. Protein product: CATSLQGAYGYTF.

This clone appeared a few times. CDR3 nucleotide sequence: TGTGCCAGCAGTTCACCAACAGCGCGAAACACTGAAGCTTTCTTT. Translated, it gives CASSSPTARNTEAFF. This rearrangement joins TRBV6-5 to TRBJ1-1; unclear D gene. Germline CDR1 and CDR2: MNHEY and SVGAGI. V was clipped by 4 bases and J by 2 bases, with 14 bases between them. The CDR3 extends over 15 amino acids.

The V and J genes are TRBV27 and TRBJ2-3, with 7 positions matching TRBD2. CDR3 length: 17 residues. The V gene end was trimmed by 4 bases and the J gene end by 0 bases; junction bases not matched to a gene: 10. Germline V gene data show CDR1 as MNHEY and CDR2 as SMNVEV (reference sequence). The CDR3 here is CASSSQSGAGSTDTQYF. The CDR3, as DNA: TGTGCCAGCAGTTCTCAATCGGGAGCGGGGAGCACAGATACGCAGTATTTT.

The J gene is TRBJ1-5, the V gene TRBV21-1; the D call TRBD1 from the table was never checked on the DNA. TRBV21-1 is a recognized pseudogene. The CDR3 extends over 15 amino acids. The CDR3 region is CASSKTYTGYQPQHF. CDR3 bases: TGTGCCAGCAGCAAAACTTACACAGGGTATCAGCCCCAGCATTTT.

The chain carries TRBV2 and TRBJ2-3; 10 bases map to TRBD2. Trimming at V came to 8 bases and at J to 3 bases, leaving 5 bases not matched to a gene. The CDR3 has 14 amino acids. The V gene's germline CDR1 is SNHLY and CDR2 FYNNEI. In nucleotides, the CDR3 is TGTGCCAGCCGACTAGCGGGCAGGACAGATACGCAGTATTTT. Translating it yields CASRLAGRTDTQYF. Full variable domain (missing parts from reference TRBV2 and TRBJ2-3): EPEVTQTPSHQVTQMGQEVILRCVPISNHLYFYWYRQILGQKVEFLVSFYNNEISEKSEIFDDQFSVERPDGSNFTLKIRSTKLEDSAMYFCASRLAGRTDTQYFGPGTRLTVL.

This clone was counted a few times. V gene TRBV10-3 combines with J gene TRBJ1-2; 12 nucleotides line up with TRBD1. V lost 6 bases and J lost 6; bases outside the gene matches: 8. Looked up from germline, CDR1 is ENHRY and CDR2 is SYGVKD. The CDR3 is made up of 15 amino acids. This chain's CDR3 is CAIRGGQGAGDGYTF. CDR3 nucleotides: TGTGCCATCAGAGGGGGACAGGGGGCGGGAGATGGCTACACCTTC.

CDR3 DNA sequence: TGTGCCAGCAGTGAGTTTTCTCTCTATGGCTACACCTTC. Translating gives CASSEFSLYGYTF. The J gene is TRBJ1-2, the V gene TRBV6-1; D ambiguous. The CDR3 contains 13 residues. The V and J ends lost 3 bases and 4 bases respectively, with 9 bases between them. From germline, CDR1 is MNHNS and CDR2 SASEGT.

The chain employs TRBV29-1 and TRBJ2-1, with 9 bases aligning to TRBD1. CDR1 is SQVTM and CDR2 is ANQGSEA in the germline V gene. The V gene end was trimmed by 4 bases and the J gene end by 7 bases; junction bases not matched to a gene: 5. The CDR3 runs to 13 residues. The CDR3 sequence is CSVADRGINEQFF. CDR3 DNA: TGCAGCGTTGCCGACAGGGGGATAAATGAGCAGTTCTTC.

Only a few counts were recorded for this clone. The chain is built from TRBV27 and TRBJ1-5; possibly TRBD1 for D (6 bases). V shed 8 bases and J shed 8 bases, with 16 bases lying between them. Germline-derived CDR1 and CDR2 are MNHEY and SMNVEV (reference sequence). The CDR3 has 13 residues. The CDR3 protein is CASARGAWEPQHF. The CDR3 DNA reads TGTGCCAGCGCTAGGGGGGCTTGGGAGCCCCAGCATTTT.

The sample holds a few counts of this clone. The chain joins TRBV19 to TRBJ1-5, with D perhaps TRBD1 (5 bases). V was shortened by 3 bases and J by 1 base, with 13 bases between the two germline ends. Germline V gene lookup returns CDR1 LNHDA and CDR2 SQIVND (reference sequence). The CDR3 spans 16 residues. The CDR3 region has the DNA TGTGCCAGTAGTATGGGGCAGGGAGGAAGCAATCAGCCCCAGCATTTT. This encodes CASSMGQGGSNQPQHF.

As concerns this clone: Within the sample, other DNA sequences also encode this same CDR3. This rearrangement joins TRBV18 to TRBJ2-3, with D unresolved. The CDR3 is 14 amino acids. V was pared by 3 bases and J by 1 base, with 8 bases between. From germline, CDR1 is KGHSH and CDR2 LQKENI. The CDR3 loop reads CASSPRARTDTQYF. In nucleotides, the CDR3 is TGTGCCAGCTCACCCCGGGCCCGCACAGATACGCAGTATTTT.

CDR3 coding DNA: TGCAGCGTGGCGGGGACTAGCGGGGGGGCCGTTGAGCAGTTCTTC. This sequence encodes CSVAGTSGGAVEQFF. This chain connects TRBV29-1 to TRBJ2-1; 16 bases are shared with TRBD2. CDR1 and CDR2 (germline): SQVTM, ANQGSEA. The CDR3 is made up of 15 amino acids. V lost 6 bases, J lost 9 bases, and 8 bases stayed unmatched.

The count of this clone is one. The chain employs TRBV27 and TRBJ2-7, with TRBD1 matching over 10 bases. From germline, CDR1 is MNHEY and CDR2 SMNVEV (reference sequence). V lost 3 bases and J lost 6; bases outside the gene matches: 14. The CDR3 length is 17 residues. This CDR3 is CASSFRLRQGADIEQYF. CDR3 bases: TGTGCCAGCAGTTTCAGACTACGACAGGGGGCCGATATCGAGCAGTACTTC.

The rearrangement links TRBV19 to TRBJ2-3, with 9 positions matching TRBD1. CDR3 size: 14 residues. Germline V gene lookup returns CDR1 LNHDA and CDR2 SQIVND (reference sequence). V lost 3 bases to trimming and J lost 5 bases; unmatched junction nucleotides: 3. The CDR3 protein is CASSMGQGLDTQYF. CDR3 DNA: TGTGCCAGTAGTATGGGACAGGGACTAGATACGCAGTATTTT.

This chain joins TRBV30 and TRBJ2-5; D may be TRBD2 (5 bases). V was cut by 4 bases and J by 6 bases, with 12 bases left in between. The germline CDR1 and CDR2 sequences are GTSNPN and SVGIG (reference sequence). The CDR3 totals 12 residues. The chain's CDR3 is CAWTAGGQTQYF. The CDR3 DNA is TGTGCCTGGACTGCCGGAGGACAGACCCAGTACTTC.